Listed below are T cell receptor beta chains from one sample, sequenced in a study of T cell responses to AZD1222 COVID-19 vaccine. Clones were sequenced by immunoSEQ multiplex PCR, and TCRdb holds only the in-frame ones, with some missing. The table has roughly 150,000 clones, 75% to 90% seen once. The sample in question was peripheral blood, obtained on day 0 of AZD1222 vaccination. Receptors originate from an adult in good health. CDR3s include the opening cysteine and the closing phenylalanine or tryptophan. D genes are given only for firm matches. Clone size is not always given. Where it is, it says once, few, many or a class for expanded clones.

>-|TRBV2|TRBD2|TRBJ2-3
CASSEIQGLAGSDTQYF
TGTGCCAGCAGTGAAATCCAGGGACTAGCGGGGTCAGATACGCAGTATTTT
>-|TRBV5-1|-|TRBJ2-2
CASSFTGFTGELFF
TGCGCCAGCAGCTTCACAGGGTTTACCGGGGAGCTGTTTTTT
>-|TRBV6-2/TRBV6-3|-|TRBJ1-1
CASSPDVNTEAFF
TGTGCCAGCAGTCCCGACGTGAACACTGAAGCTTTCTTT
>-|TRBV11-2|-|TRBJ1-1
CASSAGRNTEAFF
TGTGCCAGCAGCGCGGGCCGGAACACTGAAGCTTTCTTT
>-|TRBV10-3|TRBD2|TRBJ2-1
CAISETSGNNEQFF
TGTGCCATCAGTGAAACTAGCGGGAACAATGAGCAGTTCTTC
>-|TRBV7-9|-|TRBJ1-3
CASSFQLEGSGNTIYF
TGTGCCAGCAGCTTCCAACTCGAGGGCTCTGGAAACACCATATATTTT
>once|TRBV5-1|TRBD1|TRBJ2-7
CASSGGQGGVYEQYF
TGCGCCAGCAGCGGGGGACAGGGAGGGGTCTACGAGCAGTACTTC
>-|TRBV5-1|TRBD1|TRBJ2-2
CASSRPTGEKIGELFF
TGCGCCAGCAGCCGTCCGACAGGGGAGAAGATCGGGGAGCTGTTTTTT
>few|TRBV16|TRBD1|TRBJ2-1
CASSHGTGGNEQFF
TGTGCCAGCAGCCACGGGACAGGGGGCAATGAGCAGTTCTTC
>-|TRBV27|TRBD1|TRBJ2-2
CASGDRANTGELFF
TGTGCCAGCGGGGACAGAGCGAACACCGGGGAGCTGTTTTTT
>-|TRBV7-8|-|TRBJ2-2
CASSLGGHTGELFF
TGTGCCAGCAGCTTAGGGGGGCACACCGGGGAGCTGTTTTTT
>-|TRBV7-7|-|TRBJ2-1
CASSLDLTRSYNEQFF
TGTGCTAGCAGCTTAGACCTGACAAGGTCCTACAATGAGCAGTTCTTC
>-|TRBV7-8|TRBD2|TRBJ2-1
CASSQTLAGGSYNEQFF
TGTGCCAGCAGCCAGACTCTAGCGGGGGGATCCTACAATGAGCAGTTCTTC
>-|TRBV18|TRBD1|TRBJ1-2
CASSPVQGAERNGYTF
TGTGCCAGCTCACCGGTACAGGGGGCTGAGAGGAACGGCTACACCTTC
>-|TRBV3-1/TRBV3-2|-|TRBJ2-3
CASGRLSTDTQYF
TGTGCCAGCGGGCGTTTGAGCACAGATACGCAGTATTTT
>-|TRBV6-1|-|TRBJ1-5
CASSEISNQPQHF
TGTGCCAGCAGTGAAATTAGCAATCAGCCCCAGCATTTT
>-|TRBV28|-|TRBJ1-2
CASSLGGYGYTF
TGTGCCAGCAGTTTGGGGGGGTATGGCTACACCTTC
>-|TRBV29-1|-|TRBJ1-5
CSVGDTNQPQHF
TGCAGCGTCGGGGACACCAATCAGCCCCAGCATTTT
>few|TRBV7-9|TRBD1|TRBJ1-6
CASGGQGGSPLHF
TGTGCCAGCGGGGGACAGGGGGGGTCACCCCTCCACTTT
>-|TRBV6-5|-|TRBJ1-5
CASSPVREQPQHF
TGTGCCAGCAGTCCCGTCCGGGAGCAGCCCCAGCATTTT
>-|TRBV11-2|TRBD1|TRBJ2-6
CASSFPRQGTFSGANVLTF
TGTGCCAGCAGCTTCCCTAGACAGGGGACTTTCTCTGGGGCCAACGTCCTGACTTTC
>once|TRBV21-1|-|TRBJ2-1
CASSKGLAGGRNEQFF
TGTGCCAGCAGCAAAGGACTAGCGGGAGGACGGAATGAGCAGTTCTTC
>few|TRBV29-1|-|TRBJ1-2
CSVYPGATQGYTF
TGCAGCGTTTACCCGGGGGCGACCCAGGGCTACACCTTC
>-|TRBV2|-|TRBJ1-5
CASSEEVGNQPQHF
TGTGCCAGCAGTGAAGAAGTAGGCAATCAGCCCCAGCATTTT
>-|TRBV18|-|TRBJ2-7
CASSPGSIYEQYF
TGTGCCAGCTCACCGGGGTCGATCTACGAGCAGTACTTC
>-|TRBV19|-|TRBJ2-1
CASSGWHASSYNEQFF
TGTGCCAGTAGTGGATGGCACGCGAGCTCCTACAATGAGCAGTTCTTC
>-|TRBV7-2|-|TRBJ1-1
CASGDAGLVSYFSNTEAFF
TGTGCCAGCGGCGATGCAGGGTTGGTTAGTTACTTCTCCAACACTGAAGCTTTCTTT
>-|TRBV6-5|-|TRBJ1-2
CASSENGVTNYGYTF
TGTGCCAGCAGCGAGAACGGCGTAACTAACTATGGCTACACCTTC
>-|TRBV5-4|-|TRBJ2-7
CASSLAWGEYF
TGTGCCAGCAGCTTGGCTTGGGGCGAATACTTC
>-|TRBV24-1|-|TRBJ1-5
CATSDSRDYGAIMAQHF
TGTGCCACCAGTGACTCCCGGGACTACGGCGCAATCATGGCCCAGCATTTT
>once|TRBV28|-|TRBJ2-3
CASSLWGARGDTQYF
TGTGCCAGCAGTTTGTGGGGGGCACGCGGGGATACGCAGTATTTT
>-|TRBV3-1/TRBV3-2|-|TRBJ2-3
CASSQGLNTQYF
TGTGCCAGCAGCCAAGGTTTAAATACGCAGTATTTT
>-|TRBV6-5|-|TRBJ1-4
CASSIGPNEKLFF
TGTGCCAGCAGCATCGGACCTAATGAAAAACTGTTTTTT
>-|TRBV6-5|-|TRBJ1-2
CASRAAGGYTF
TGTGCCAGCAGAGCCGCTGGGGGCTACACCTTC
>few|TRBV19|TRBD2|TRBJ2-1
CASSTLAGRSYNEQFF
TGTGCCAGTAGTACACTAGCGGGACGGTCCTACAATGAGCAGTTCTTC
>-|TRBV28|TRBD1|TRBJ1-4
CASSSATGASNEKLFF
TGTGCCAGCAGTTCCGCGACAGGGGCCTCGAATGAAAAACTGTTTTTT
>-|TRBV21-1|-|TRBJ2-7
CASSKGRDRGGYYEQYF
TGTGCCAGCAGCAAAGGTCGGGACAGGGGAGGGTACTACGAGCAGTACTTC
>-|TRBV2|-|TRBJ1-5
CASSEMGSYQPQHF
TGTGCCAGCAGTGAAATGGGCAGCTATCAGCCCCAGCATTTT
>-|TRBV12-3/TRBV12-4|-|TRBJ1-3
CASSWRDTIYF
TGTGCCAGCAGTTGGCGAGACACCATATATTTT
>-|TRBV10-3|-|TRBJ2-5
CAISESTSTQETQYF
TGTGCCATCAGTGAGTCGACTTCTACCCAAGAGACCCAGTACTTC
>-|TRBV4-2|-|TRBJ2-1
CASSQGGRGHYNEQFF
TGTGCCAGCAGCCAAGGGGGGCGCGGTCACTACAATGAGCAGTTCTTC